These 27 T cell receptor beta chains were sequenced from one sample in a study of blood T cell repertoires in COVID-19. Sequencing was performed with immunoSEQ multiplex PCR; in TCRdb, only in-frame clones are kept and a portion is missing. The profile covers over 250,000 clones, with around 90% appearing a single time and roughly 0.8% taken by the ten largest. Sample: peripheral blood. These TCRs come from a woman aged 25 to 45 with acute or convalescent COVID-19.

This clone was recorded only once. V gene TRBV11-2 combines with J gene TRBJ2-7, with TRBD2 identical over 7 bases. This CDR3 is built from 18 residues. V shed 6 bases, J shed 0 bases, and the junction held 17 bases outside the gene matches. Germline CDR1 and CDR2: SGHAT and FQNNGV. CDR3 DNA sequence: TGTGCCAGCAGTAATATGCCGTCCGGGACTAAAAGCTCCTACGAGCAGTACTTC. The encoded protein is CASSNMPSGTKSSYEQYF.

This clone was detected only once. The chain employs TRBV3-1 (or the pseudogene TRBV3-2) and TRBJ1-2; D possibly corresponds to TRBD1 (6 bases). The CDR3 is 13 amino acids. Germline CDR1 is LGHDT and CDR2 is YNNKEL (reference sequence). V was cut by 2 bases and J by 6 bases, with 10 bases left in between. CDR3 bases: TGTGCCAGCAGCCAAAATACAGGGAATGGCTACACCTTC. It yields the protein CASSQNTGNGYTF.

V is TRBV2 and J is TRBJ1-3; 7 bases are a match to TRBD1. V lost 2 bases and J lost 0; bases outside the gene matches: 4. In germline, CDR1 is SNHLY, CDR2 FYNNEI. This CDR3 has 16 residues. The CDR3 here is CASSELGGASGNTIYF. The CDR3 nucleotides are TGTGCCAGCAGTGAACTAGGGGGCGCCTCTGGAAACACCATATATTTT. Full variable domain (rest looked up from reference TRBV2 and TRBJ1-3): EPEVTQTPSHQVTQMGQEVILRCVPISNHLYFYWYRQILGQKVEFLVSFYNNEISEKSEIFDDQFSVERPDGSNFTLKIRSTKLEDSAMYFCASSELGGASGNTIYFGEGSWLTVV.

V and J are TRBV5-4 and TRBJ1-3; D is uncertain. Trimming pared 4 bases from V and 0 bases from J, leaving 11 bases between. Germline-derived CDR1 and CDR2 are SGHNT and YYREEE (reference sequence). The CDR3 covers 15 residues. CDR3 in DNA: TGTGCCAGCAGCGCCGGGATTGTCTCTGGAAACACCATATATTTT. Amino acids: CASSAGIVSGNTIYF.

This chain links TRBV5-1 with TRBJ2-5, with 8 bases that match TRBD1. J gave up 2 bases and V 3 bases, and 0 bases lay outside the gene matches. The germline gives CDR1 SGHRS, CDR2 YFSETQ. CDR3 length: 13 amino acids. The CDR3 DNA sequence: TGCGCCAGCAGCTGGACAGGGCAAGAGACCCAGTACTTC. Protein product: CASSWTGQETQYF. Filled out from reference TRBV5-1 and TRBJ2-5, the complete variable domain reads KAGVTQTPRYLIKTRGQQVTLSCSPISGHRSVSWYQQTPGQGLQFLFEYFSETQRNKGNFPGRFSGRQFSNSRSEMNVSTLELGDSALYLCASSWTGQETQYFGPGTRLLVL.

The J gene is TRBJ2-5, the V gene TRBV6-2 or TRBV6-3, with a tentative D call TRBD2 (7 bases). Germline CDR1 is MNHEY and CDR2 is SVGEGT. V was pared by 2 bases and J by 1 base, with 17 bases between. This CDR3 is built from 17 residues. In DNA, the CDR3 is TGTGCCAGCAGTTACCCCTCGGGGGGCCTTTTCCAAGAGACCCAGTACTTC. Residues: CASSYPSGGLFQETQYF.

The chain is built from TRBV25-1 and TRBJ1-1; D gene unclear. CDR1 and CDR2 from the germline V gene are MGHDK and SYGVNS. The CDR3 contains 16 residues. V was pared by 0 bases and J by 1 base, with 12 bases between. CDR3 loop: CASSEYSPGENTEAFF. CDR3 sequence (DNA): TGTGCCAGCAGTGAATATTCCCCCGGGGAGAACACTGAAGCTTTCTTT.

The genes are TRBV3-1 (or the pseudogene TRBV3-2) and TRBJ2-7; possibly TRBD2 for D (6 bases). This CDR3 has 14 residues. V shed 1 base and J shed 6 bases, with 13 bases lying between them. CDR1 and CDR2 from the germline V gene are LGHDT and YNNKEL (reference sequence). CDR3 nucleotide sequence: TGTGCCAGCAGCCAAGTTGGGGAGGTCGGCGAGCAGTACTTC. This gives the protein CASSQVGEVGEQYF.

In its sample, this clone was seen once. The chain carries TRBV6-5 and TRBJ2-3; possible D gene TRBD1, 6 bases. The V end lost 5 bases, the J end lost 8 bases, and 17 bases lay between the germline ends. The CDR3 length is 14 residues. CDR1 is MNHEY and CDR2 is SVGAGI in the germline V gene. CDR3 sequence reads: CASSTTGQGSTQYF. The CDR3 DNA is TGTGCCAGCAGTACGACGGGCCAGGGGAGTACGCAGTATTTT.

The CDR3, as DNA: TGTGCCAGCTGTCGGGTAGGGACAGCTTCCTACGAGCAGTACTTC. Its translation is CASCRVGTASYEQYF. The V gene is TRBV27, the J gene TRBJ2-7, with 7 bases fitting TRBD1. The CDR3 length is 15 residues. Unmatched junction bases numbered 11, after V lost 8 bases and J lost 1 base. Per germline, CDR1 MNHEY and CDR2 SMNVEV (reference sequence).

This chain connects TRBV20-1 to TRBJ2-3, with 7 bases fitting TRBD1. V was pared by 4 bases and J by 9 bases, with 4 bases of the junction left unmatched. CDR3 length: 11 amino acids. The germline V gene encodes CDR1 DFQATT and CDR2 SNEGSKA (reference sequence). The CDR3 sequence: CSAITGDTQYF. CDR3 DNA: TGCAGTGCTATAACAGGGGACACGCAGTATTTT.

The V call is TRBV15, the J call TRBJ1-4; 9 bases match TRBD1. V trimming: 2 bases; J trimming: 1 base; junction bases outside the gene matches: 5. Germline values: CDR1 LNHNV, CDR2 YYDKDF (reference sequence). The CDR3 is 17 residues long. CDR3 nucleotides: TGTGCCACCAGCAGATGGGGACAGGGAAGAACTAATGAAAAACTGTTTTTT. This sequence encodes CATSRWGQGRTNEKLFF.

The rearrangement joins TRBV9 to TRBJ2-1; 8 bases agree with TRBD2. V dropped 2 bases and J dropped 0; count of bases not matched to a gene: 7. The CDR3 length is 17 residues. CDR1 and CDR2 from the germline V gene are SGDLS and YYNGEE. The CDR3 loop is CASSVVGSGISYNEQFF. CDR3 DNA: TGTGCCAGCAGCGTTGTGGGTAGCGGGATCTCCTACAATGAGCAGTTCTTC. The full variable domain, in which reference TRBV9 and TRBJ2-1 provide the parts outside the CDR3, is DSGVTQTPKHLITATGQRVTLRCSPRSGDLSVYWYQQSLDQGLQFLIQYYNGEERAKGNILERFSAQQFPDLHSELNLSSLELGDSALYFCASSVVGSGISYNEQFFGPGTRLTVL.

The chain has TRBV7-2 and TRBJ1-1; no clear D. Between the trimmed V and J ends, which lost 4 bases and 6 bases, there was a span of 9 bases. Germline V CDR1 and CDR2: SGHTA, FQGNSA. There are 12 residues in the CDR3. CDR3 coding DNA: TGTGCCAGCAGCTATTATGCGGCTGAAGCTTTCTTT. As protein: CASSYYAAEAFF.

The rearrangement links TRBV19 to TRBJ1-5; weak D call: TRBD1 (5 bases). The V and J ends lost 1 base and 5 bases respectively, with 12 bases between them. This CDR3 is built from 15 residues. Germline CDR1 and CDR2: LNHDA and SQIVND (reference sequence). The CDR3: CASSIAGWGDQPQHF. CDR3 nucleotide sequence: TGTGCCAGTAGTATAGCGGGTTGGGGGGATCAGCCCCAGCATTTT. Complete variable domain (other parts from reference TRBV19 and TRBJ1-5): DGGITQSPKYLFRKEGQNVTLSCEQNLNHDAMYWYRQDPGQGLRLIYYSQIVNDFQKGDIAEGYSVSREKKESFPLTVTSAQKNPTAFYLCASSIAGWGDQPQHFGDGTRLSIL.

The chain's CDR3 is CASSPSTGPEKLFF. In nucleotides, the CDR3 is TGCGCCAGCAGCCCTTCCACAGGGCCGGAAAAACTGTTTTTT. V usage is TRBV4-1 and J usage is TRBJ1-4, with TRBD1 as a possible D gene (6 bases). The ends were cut back, 4 bases at V and 8 bases at J, with 14 bases in the middle. Germline values: CDR1 MGHRA, CDR2 YSYEKL. The CDR3 is 14 residues long.

V gene TRBV24-1 combines with J gene TRBJ2-2; 8 bases match TRBD1. Losses at the gene ends were 12 bases for V and 5 bases for J; bases not matched to a gene: 7. This CDR3 is built from 13 residues. Germline CDR1 is KGHDR and CDR2 is SFDVKD. CDR3 loop: CASRTGWTGELFF. CDR3 DNA sequence: TGTGCCTCTCGGACAGGGTGGACCGGGGAGCTGTTTTTT.

The rearrangement uses TRBV10-3 and TRBJ1-6; 12 bases map to TRBD1. The CDR3 is made up of 15 amino acids. Germline V gene lookup returns CDR1 ENHRY and CDR2 SYGVKD. V gave up 5 bases and J gave up 10 bases; unmatched junction bases: 6. The chain's CDR3 is CAISSGTGGISPLHF. DNA for the CDR3: TGTGCCATCAGTAGCGGGACAGGGGGCATCTCACCCCTCCACTTT.

The CDR3 DNA follows: TGTGCCACCAGTGTCGGTCATTCATCGGCCCAGTACTTC. Translating gives CATSVGHSSAQYF. This chain links TRBV24-1 with TRBJ2-5; D is undetermined. V gave up 5 bases and J gave up 9 bases, with 15 bases separating them. Germline V gives CDR1 KGHDR, CDR2 SFDVKD. This CDR3 contains 13 residues.

The gene calls are TRBV10-1 and TRBJ2-3; TRBD2 matches at 14 bases. The CDR3 is 19 residues long. Germline loops: CDR1 WNHNN, CDR2 SYGVQD (reference sequence). The trim removed 1 base at V and 3 bases at J, leaving 9 bases unmatched. In nucleotides, the CDR3 is TGCGCCAGCAGTGAGTGGACTAGCGGGAGGACCCCTGGTACAGATACGCAGTATTTT. This sequence encodes CASSEWTSGRTPGTDTQYF.

This rearrangement joins TRBV5-1 to TRBJ2-1; 14 nucleotides agree with TRBD2. CDR1 and CDR2 from the germline V gene are SGHRS and YFSETQ. The CDR3 has 20 residues. The V gene end was trimmed by 4 bases and the J gene end by 6 bases; junction bases not matched to a gene: 18. CDR3 bases: TGCGCCAGCAGCCCGTACAGGGGCCGGACTAGCGGGAGGTTAATCAATGAGCAGTTCTTC. Its translation: CASSPYRGRTSGRLINEQFF.

The chain couples TRBV9 to TRBJ1-1; 7 bases are shared with TRBD1. This CDR3 has 15 amino acids. The germline gives CDR1 SGDLS, CDR2 YYNGEE. The V gene end was trimmed by 3 bases and the J gene end by 5 bases; junction bases not matched to a gene: 10. The CDR3 loop is CASSGDPGQMTEAFF. CDR3 in DNA: TGTGCCAGCAGCGGAGATCCGGGACAGATGACTGAAGCTTTCTTT.

The gene calls are TRBV7-6 and TRBJ2-5; D is possibly TRBD2 (5 bases). The germline V gene has CDR1 SGHVS and CDR2 FNYEAQ. The CDR3 is 15 residues long. Trimming took 1 base from V and 2 from J, leaving 11 bases between them. The CDR3 region has the DNA TGTGCCAGCAGCTTAGGAGGTGGGAGACAAGAGACCCAGTACTTC. It specifies CASSLGGGRQETQYF.

The gene calls are TRBV9 and TRBJ2-2; 8 positions match TRBD1. This CDR3 is built from 14 residues. CDR1 SGDLS and CDR2 YYNGEE come from the germline V gene. J gave up 7 bases and V 3 bases, and 5 bases lay outside the gene matches. CDR3 protein: CASSGTGLVGELFF. The CDR3 DNA reads TGTGCCAGCAGCGGGACAGGGTTGGTCGGGGAGCTGTTTTTT.

This clone showed up many times. The chain has TRBV19 and TRBJ1-3; 8 bases are shared with TRBD1. The CDR3 runs to 17 residues. V lost 7 bases to trimming and J lost 3 bases; unmatched junction nucleotides: 14. Germline V gene lookup returns CDR1 LNHDA and CDR2 SQIVND (reference sequence). CDR3 in amino acids: CASTPIQGALNGNTIYF. CDR3 bases: TGTGCCAGTACCCCGATTCAGGGGGCGCTTAATGGAAACACCATATATTTT.

This sequence joins TRBV6-2 or TRBV6-3 and TRBJ1-5, with TRBD1 matching 12 bases. The CDR3 has 17 residues. V trimming: 0 bases; J trimming: 4 bases; junction bases outside the gene matches: 4. CDR1 is MNHEY and CDR2 is SVGEGT in the germline V gene. The CDR3 bases are TGTGCCAGCAGTTACTCTCGGGGACAGGGGGCTAATCAGCCCCAGCATTTT. Translating gives CASSYSRGQGANQPQHF.

The DNA for the CDR3 is TGTGCCAGCAGGTTCTCAGGGGCCAGGAACACTGAAGCTTTCTTT. Encoded protein: CASRFSGARNTEAFF. This chain links TRBV27 with TRBJ1-1; D is possibly TRBD1 (6 bases). The V gene's germline CDR1 is MNHEY and CDR2 SMNVEV (reference sequence). This CDR3 spans 15 amino acids. V was cut by 6 bases and J by 1 base, with 15 bases left in between.